Listed here are 25 T cell receptor beta chains from one sample, sequenced in a study of blood T cell repertoires in COVID-19. Method: immunoSEQ multiplex PCR; TCRdb's copy keeps in-frame clones and lacks some. The sample contains over 200,000 clones, approximately 90% of which appear only once. The sample comprised PBMCs or T cells enriched from blood (not recorded which). The receptors shown here come from a man aged 30 to 45 who had recovered from COVID-19.

The chain links TRBV4-3 to TRBJ1-1; 9 bases are a match to TRBD1. The CDR3 is 16 residues long. V lost 1 base, J lost 4 bases, and 7 bases stayed unmatched. Germline CDR1 and CDR2: LGHNA and YSLEER. As DNA, the CDR3 is TGCGCCAGCAGCCAAGCGAGGGACAGGGTTAGCACTGAAGCTTTCTTT. Protein sequence: CASSQARDRVSTEAFF.

The J gene is TRBJ2-1, the V gene TRBV15; 7 bases line up with TRBD1. Germline V gene lookup returns CDR1 LNHNV and CDR2 YYDKDF (reference sequence). With V trimmed by 1 base and J by 3 bases, 3 bases remained unmatched. The CDR3 covers 15 residues. The CDR3 protein is CATSRGTGDYNEQFF. CDR3 in DNA: TGTGCCACCAGCAGAGGTACAGGGGACTACAATGAGCAGTTCTTC.

This clone was observed a single time. The genes are TRBV6-5 and TRBJ2-3; 11 bases fit TRBD2. CDR3 length: 15 amino acids. Germline-derived CDR1 and CDR2 are MNHEY and SVGAGI. V lost 5 bases and J lost 4; bases outside the gene matches: 5. In nucleotides, the CDR3 is TGTGCCAGCAGTCCACTAGCGGGAGTGTCAGATACGCAGTATTTT. Translating gives CASSPLAGVSDTQYF.

This clone was seen once. The chain is built from TRBV13 and TRBJ2-2; TRBD2 matches 7 bases. Germline V gene lookup returns CDR1 PRHDT and CDR2 FYEKMQ (reference sequence). V lost 5 bases, J lost 7 bases, and 7 bases stayed unmatched. The CDR3 is 14 amino acids. The CDR3 DNA sequence: TGTGCCAGCAGCCCGACTAGGGAGGGCGGGGAGCTGTTTTTT. Protein sequence: CASSPTREGGELFF.

This rearrangement joins TRBV4-2 to TRBJ2-7, with 8 nucleotides matching TRBD2. V lost 1 base, J lost 2 bases, and 7 bases stayed unmatched. This CDR3 comprises 16 residues. Looked up from germline, CDR1 is LGHNA and CDR2 is YNFKEQ. The CDR3 here is CASSQVPSGRPYEQYF. The CDR3 DNA reads TGTGCCAGCAGCCAAGTTCCTAGCGGGCGGCCCTACGAGCAGTACTTC.

This clone was picked up a small number of times. As DNA, the CDR3 is TGTGCCAGCAGGGACCCGGAGGGGTGGGGCACAGATACGCAGTATTTT. The encoded protein is CASRDPEGWGTDTQYF. This sequence joins TRBV2 and TRBJ2-3, with D tentatively TRBD2 (6 bases). The CDR3 is 16 amino acids. V was shortened by 6 bases and J by 1 base, with 17 bases between the two germline ends. Germline CDR1 reads SNHLY; CDR2 reads FYNNEI. The full variable domain, its missing parts supplied by reference TRBV2 and TRBJ2-3, is EPEVTQTPSHQVTQMGQEVILRCVPISNHLYFYWYRQILGQKVEFLVSFYNNEISEKSEIFDDQFSVERPDGSNFTLKIRSTKLEDSAMYFCASRDPEGWGTDTQYFGPGTRLTVL.

This clone was recorded once. J is TRBJ2-1 and V is TRBV12-3 or TRBV12-4; unclear D gene. This CDR3 is built from 11 residues. The V end lost 6 bases, the J end lost 4 bases, and 4 bases lay between the germline ends. CDR3 in amino acids: CASRYYNEQFF. The CDR3 DNA follows: TGTGCCAGCAGGTATTACAATGAGCAGTTCTTC.

This clone came up a few times. The V and J genes are TRBV2 and TRBJ2-1, with 15 bases that match TRBD2. V lost 3 bases, J lost 0 bases, and 3 bases stayed unmatched. The CDR3 runs 18 residues. CDR1 SNHLY and CDR2 FYNNEI come from the germline V gene. CDR3 DNA: TGTGCCAGCAGTGAGGGACTAGCGGGAGGTGACTCCTACAATGAGCAGTTCTTC. As protein: CASSEGLAGGDSYNEQFF.

CDR3 sequence: CASSPGQGVNNSPLHF. The CDR3 DNA follows: TGCGCCAGCAGCCCGGGACAGGGGGTAAATAATTCACCCCTCCACTTT. The J gene is TRBJ1-6, the V gene TRBV5-1; 11 bases are a match to TRBD1. The length of the CDR3 is 16 residues. V lost 4 bases to trimming and J lost 5 bases; unmatched junction nucleotides: 5. Germline V gene lookup returns CDR1 SGHRS and CDR2 YFSETQ.

The genes are TRBV29-1 and TRBJ1-2; D might be TRBD1 (5 bases). V lost 6 bases and J lost 8, with 16 bases in between. This CDR3 is 12 amino acids long. CDR1 and CDR2 from the germline V gene are SQVTM and ANQGSEA. Here the CDR3 reads CSVLDSVGGYTF. In DNA form, the CDR3 reads TGCAGCGTCCTCGACAGTGTGGGGGGCTACACCTTC. The complete variable domain, with remaining parts taken from reference TRBV29-1 and TRBJ1-2, reads SAVISQKPSRDICQRGTSLTIQCQVDSQVTMMFWYRQQPGQSLTLIATANQGSEATYESGFVIDKFPISRPNLTFSTLTVSNMSPEDSSIYLCSVLDSVGGYTFGSGTRLTVV.

V and J are TRBV9 and TRBJ2-3, with D perhaps matching TRBD1 (5 bases). Germline lookup yields CDR1 SGDLS and CDR2 YYNGEE. This CDR3 spans 19 amino acids. The ends were cut back, 0 bases at V and 0 bases at J, with 20 bases in the middle. The CDR3 loop is CASSVADAPGPISTDTQYF. The DNA for the CDR3 is TGTGCCAGCAGCGTAGCTGATGCACCAGGGCCGATAAGCACAGATACGCAGTATTTT.

This sequence joins TRBV5-1 and TRBJ2-1, with 11 bases aligning to TRBD2. This CDR3 is built from 17 residues. CDR1 is SGHRS and CDR2 is YFSETQ in the germline V gene. The junction had 4 bases not matched to a gene; V was cut back by 2 bases and J by 0 bases. CDR3 residues: CASSFTSGGTSYNEQFF. In DNA, the CDR3 is TGCGCCAGCAGCTTTACTAGCGGGGGTACCTCCTACAATGAGCAGTTCTTC.

The genes are TRBV18 and TRBJ1-2; the match to TRBD1 covers 8 bases. With V trimmed by 2 bases and J by 8 bases, 7 bases remained unmatched. Germline V gives CDR1 KGHSH, CDR2 LQKENI. The CDR3 is 14 residues long. Here the CDR3 reads CASSPSTGDGGYTF. The CDR3 nucleotides are TGTGCCAGCTCACCATCGACAGGGGACGGCGGCTACACCTTC.

A note on this clone: Within the sample, other DNA sequences also encode this same CDR3. The chain employs TRBV28 and TRBJ2-3; a weak D match, TRBD2 (5 bases). The CDR3 is made up of 12 amino acids. The V and J ends lost 4 bases and 7 bases respectively, with 9 bases between them. Germline CDR1 MDHEN, CDR2 SYDVKM. In DNA form, the CDR3 reads TGTGCCAGCAGTTCTAGCTTGAATACGCAGTATTTT. Translating gives CASSSSLNTQYF.

This chain links TRBV5-1 with TRBJ2-3, with D possibly being TRBD1 (6 bases). This CDR3 is built from 14 residues. V lost 5 bases and J 2 bases, leaving 12 bases between the germline ends. The germline gives CDR1 SGHRS, CDR2 YFSETQ. CDR3 nucleotide sequence: TGCGCCAGCAGGCGACAGGATCCCACAGATACGCAGTATTTT. Its translation is CASRRQDPTDTQYF.

The chain carries TRBV5-6 and TRBJ2-7, with TRBD1 as a possible D gene (6 bases). This CDR3 is 15 amino acids long. V was pared by 0 bases and J by 2 bases, with 12 bases between. CDR1 SGHDT and CDR2 YYEEEE come from the germline V gene. CDR3 sequence reads: CASSLDRVFPYEQYF. The CDR3 DNA reads TGTGCCAGCAGCTTGGACAGGGTTTTCCCCTACGAGCAGTACTTC.

This clone was recorded only once. This chain links TRBV7-2 with TRBJ2-7; possibly TRBD2 for D (5 bases). The germline V gene has CDR1 SGHTA and CDR2 FQGNSA. V dropped 1 base and J dropped 1 base, with 5 bases sitting between them. CDR3 length equals 13 residues. The CDR3 spells CASSLGLSYEQYF. CDR3 sequence (DNA): TGTGCCAGCAGCTTAGGACTATCCTACGAGCAGTACTTC.

The chain combines TRBV27 with TRBJ1-5; 8 bases are shared with TRBD1. The J segment lost 2 bases and the V segment lost 5 bases, leaving 11 bases of the junction unmatched. The CDR3 runs 17 residues. Germline values: CDR1 MNHEY, CDR2 SMNVEV (reference sequence). DNA of the CDR3: TGTGCCAGCAGTCCACTAGGACAGGGAAAAGGCAATCAGCCCCAGCATTTT. This encodes CASSPLGQGKGNQPQHF.

The V gene is TRBV7-9, the J gene TRBJ2-7; D possibly corresponds to TRBD1 (5 bases). The germline V and J ends were trimmed by 5 bases and 1 base, with 6 bases remaining between them. Germline V gene sequence: CDR1 SEHNR, CDR2 FQNEAQ (reference sequence). The CDR3 loop spans 12 amino acids. DNA for the CDR3: TGTGCCAGCAGCAAGGGGTCCTACGAGCAGTACTTC. Translating it yields CASSKGSYEQYF.

V gene TRBV19 combines with J gene TRBJ1-6; 10 bases match TRBD1. After removal of 5 bases from V and 7 bases from J, the junction contained 5 bases not matched to a gene. CDR1 LNHDA and CDR2 SQIVND come from the germline V gene (reference sequence). The CDR3 has 15 residues. CDR3 amino acids: CASSVKGQGNSPLHF. The CDR3 DNA reads as TGTGCCAGTAGTGTAAAGGGACAGGGGAATTCACCCCTCCACTTT.

This clone was observed a few times. The chain employs TRBV7-9 and TRBJ1-5; D remains ambiguous. Trimming pared 3 bases from V and 0 bases from J, leaving 12 bases between. Germline CDR1 reads SEHNR; CDR2 reads FQNEAQ (reference sequence). The CDR3 runs to 16 residues. The CDR3, as DNA: TGTGCCAGCAGCTTGGAGGCCGGCCCTAGCAATCAGCCCCAGCATTTT. Translation: CASSLEAGPSNQPQHF.

By share, this clone ranks as medium-sized. The chain combines TRBV30 with TRBJ2-2, with TRBD2 matching over 13 bases. CDR3 length equals 15 residues. Germline CDR1 is GTSNPN and CDR2 is SVGIG (reference sequence). The J segment lost 3 bases and the V segment lost 6 bases, leaving 4 bases of the junction unmatched. This CDR3 reads CACPGTSGDTGELFF. DNA of the CDR3: TGTGCCTGCCCCGGGACTAGCGGGGACACCGGGGAGCTGTTTTTT.

CDR3 sequence (DNA): TGTGCCAGCAGCCCATTTGGGACAGGGACCTACGAGCAGTACTTC. It codes for CASSPFGTGTYEQYF. This chain uses TRBV11-2 with TRBJ2-7; 9 bases line up with TRBD1. Germline V gene sequence: CDR1 SGHAT, CDR2 FQNNGV. The CDR3 is 15 residues long. The V and J ends lost 5 bases and 2 bases, in that order; junction bases with no gene match: 7.

By frequency in the sample, this clone is medium-sized (0.01 to 0.1%). The genes are TRBV7-9 and TRBJ1-2, with D maybe TRBD1 (6 bases). The CDR3 extends over 11 amino acids. The germline V gene encodes CDR1 SEHNR and CDR2 FQNEAQ (reference sequence). The CDR3 spells CAWGQLYGYTF. The CDR3 region has the DNA TGTGCGTGGGGGCAACTCTATGGCTACACCTTC.

The genes are TRBV6-1 and TRBJ1-2; TRBD1 agrees at 7 bases. With V trimmed by 0 bases and J by 4 bases, 5 bases remained unmatched. Germline V gene sequence: CDR1 MNHNS, CDR2 SASEGT. The CDR3 has 15 amino acids. The CDR3 here is CASSEAQGVSYGYTF. CDR3 nucleotides: TGTGCCAGCAGTGAAGCGCAGGGGGTTAGCTATGGCTACACCTTC.